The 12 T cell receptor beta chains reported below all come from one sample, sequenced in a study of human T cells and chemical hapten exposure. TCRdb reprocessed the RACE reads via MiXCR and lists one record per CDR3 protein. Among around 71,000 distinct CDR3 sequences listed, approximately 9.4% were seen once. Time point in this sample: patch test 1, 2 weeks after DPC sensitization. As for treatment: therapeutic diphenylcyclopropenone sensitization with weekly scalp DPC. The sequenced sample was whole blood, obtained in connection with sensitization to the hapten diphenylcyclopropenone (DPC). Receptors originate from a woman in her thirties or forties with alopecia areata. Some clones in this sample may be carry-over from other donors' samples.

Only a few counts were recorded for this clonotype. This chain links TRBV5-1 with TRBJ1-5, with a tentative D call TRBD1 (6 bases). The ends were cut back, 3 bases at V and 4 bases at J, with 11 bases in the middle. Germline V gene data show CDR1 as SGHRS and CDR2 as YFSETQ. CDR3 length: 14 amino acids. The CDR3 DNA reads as TGCGCCAGCAGCTGGGGGCCGGGGAATCAGCCCCAGCATTTT. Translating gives CASSWGPGNQPQHF.

The CDR3 coding sequence is TGTGCCAGTAGTTTGACGGGGGGGAATCAGCCCCAGCATTTT. Translation: CASSLTGGNQPQHF. The chain links TRBV19 to TRBJ1-5; a possible D gene is TRBD1 (5 bases). The CDR3 is 14 residues long. Per the germline V gene, CDR1 is LNHDA and CDR2 is SQIVND (reference sequence). Trimming removed 5 bases from V and 4 bases from J, with 12 bases in between.

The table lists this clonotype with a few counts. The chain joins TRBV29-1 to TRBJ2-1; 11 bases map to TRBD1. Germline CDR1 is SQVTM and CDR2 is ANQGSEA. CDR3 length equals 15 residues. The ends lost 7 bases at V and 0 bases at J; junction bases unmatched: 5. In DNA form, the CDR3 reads TGCAGCGCCGGACAGGGGGCGAGCTCCTACAATGAGCAGTTCTTC. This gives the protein CSAGQGASSYNEQFF.

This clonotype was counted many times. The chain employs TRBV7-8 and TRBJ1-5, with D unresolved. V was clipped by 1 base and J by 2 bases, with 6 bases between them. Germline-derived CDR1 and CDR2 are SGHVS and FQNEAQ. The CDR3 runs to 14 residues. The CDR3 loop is CASSLVGGNQPQHF. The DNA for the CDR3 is TGTGCCAGCAGCTTAGTGGGTGGCAATCAGCCCCAGCATTTT.

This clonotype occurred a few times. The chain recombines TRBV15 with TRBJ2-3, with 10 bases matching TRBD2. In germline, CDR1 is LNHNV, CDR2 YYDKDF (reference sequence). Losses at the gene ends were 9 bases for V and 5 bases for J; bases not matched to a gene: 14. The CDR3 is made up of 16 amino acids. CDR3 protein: CATSERLAGVRDTQYF. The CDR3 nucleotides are TGTGCCACAAGCGAGAGGCTAGCGGGGGTGAGAGATACGCAGTATTTT. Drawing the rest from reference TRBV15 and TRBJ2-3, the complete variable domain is DAMVIQNPRYQVTQFGKPVTLSCSQTLNHNVMYWYQQKSSQAPKLLFHYYDKDFNNEADTPDNFQSRRPNTSFCFLDIRSPGLGDTAMYLCATSERLAGVRDTQYFGPGTRLTVL.

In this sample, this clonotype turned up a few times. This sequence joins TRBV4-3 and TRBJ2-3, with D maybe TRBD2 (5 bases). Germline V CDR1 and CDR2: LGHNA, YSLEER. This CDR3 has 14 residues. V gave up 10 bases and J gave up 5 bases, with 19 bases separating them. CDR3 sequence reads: CATSEGAFVDTQYF. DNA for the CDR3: TGCGCCACGTCCGAGGGCGCCTTCGTAGATACGCAGTATTTT.

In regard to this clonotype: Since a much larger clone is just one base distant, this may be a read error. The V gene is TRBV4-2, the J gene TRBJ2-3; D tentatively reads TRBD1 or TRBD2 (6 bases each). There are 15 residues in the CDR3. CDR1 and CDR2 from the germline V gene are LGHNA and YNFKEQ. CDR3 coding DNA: TGTACCAGCTGTGTTGGGGGGCTAAGCACAGATACGCAGTATTTT. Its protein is CTSCVGGLSTDTQYF.

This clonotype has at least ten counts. The CDR3 DNA sequence: TGTGCCAGCAAGGGGGGGGGGCCGAGAGAGACCCAGTACTTC. It codes for CASKGGGPRETQYF. The chain employs TRBV6-5 and TRBJ2-5, with D tentatively TRBD2 (7 bases). V shed 7 bases and J shed 4 bases, with 16 bases lying between them. The CDR3 length is 14 residues. CDR1 is MNHEY, CDR2 SVGAGI, per germline.

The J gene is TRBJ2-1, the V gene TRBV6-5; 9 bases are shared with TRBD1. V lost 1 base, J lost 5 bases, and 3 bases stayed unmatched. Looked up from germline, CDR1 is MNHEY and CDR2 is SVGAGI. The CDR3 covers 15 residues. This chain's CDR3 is CASSYYGQGNNEQFF. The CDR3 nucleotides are TGTGCCAGCAGTTACTACGGACAGGGGAACAATGAGCAGTTCTTC.

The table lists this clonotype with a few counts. For the CDR3, the DNA is TGTGCCAGCAGGGGGGACATTTCCATAGGCGTTCCACCCCTCCACTTT. The encoded protein is CASRGDISIGVPPLHF. V and J are TRBV2 and TRBJ1-6; a possible D gene is TRBD1 (6 bases). Per germline, CDR1 SNHLY and CDR2 FYNNEI. This CDR3 contains 16 residues. Trimming took off 6 bases at V and 11 bases at J, with 23 bases between the two ends.

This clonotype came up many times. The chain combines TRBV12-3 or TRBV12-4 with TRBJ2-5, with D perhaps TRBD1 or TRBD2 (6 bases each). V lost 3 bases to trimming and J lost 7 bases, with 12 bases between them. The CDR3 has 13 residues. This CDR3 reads CASSFGGTRTQYF. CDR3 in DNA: TGTGCCAGCAGTTTCGGGGGCACCAGGACCCAGTACTTC.

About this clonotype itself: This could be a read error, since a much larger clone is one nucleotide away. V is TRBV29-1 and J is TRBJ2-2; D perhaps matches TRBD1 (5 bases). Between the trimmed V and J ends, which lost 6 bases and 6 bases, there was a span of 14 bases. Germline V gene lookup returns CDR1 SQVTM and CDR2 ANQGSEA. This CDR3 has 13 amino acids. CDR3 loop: CSVNEQVAGELFF. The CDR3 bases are TGCAGCGTAAACGAACAGGTGGCCGGGGAGCTGTTTTTT.